Listed below are T cell receptor beta chains from one sample, sequenced in a study of blood T cell repertoires in COVID-19. The data were produced by immunoSEQ multiplex PCR, yet TCRdb's version contains in-frame clones alone and is incomplete. The sample consists of approximately 290,000 clones, 80% to 90% of them appearing once. Sequencing input: peripheral blood. These receptors all come from a young man with acute or convalescent COVID-19. Both conserved end residues are part of each CDR3. D genes are given only for firm matches. The listing skips clone size in some rows; elsewhere it reads once, few, many or a size class.

D	size	V	J	DNA	CDR3
-	-	TRBV6-5	TRBJ1-4	TGTGCCAGCAATACAGGGCCAAAACTGTTTTTT	CASNTGPKLFF
-	-	TRBV11-3	TRBJ2-2	TGTGCCAGCAGCTTAGCACTTGGTTTTGGCACCGGGGAGCTGTTTTTT	CASSLALGFGTGELFF
-	-	TRBV27	TRBJ2-1	TGTGCCAGCAGTCAAGGGGGTCATGAGCAGTTCTTC	CASSQGGHEQFF
TRBD1	-	TRBV11-2	TRBJ2-3	TGTGCCAGCAGACGCCCCGGGACAGGGGGACCAGATACGCAGTATTTT	CASRRPGTGGPDTQYF
-	-	TRBV5-1	TRBJ2-7	TGCGCCAGCAGCGGTTACAGGGGGGGCTACGAGCAGTACTTC	CASSGYRGGYEQYF
TRBD1	-	TRBV28	TRBJ1-2	TGTGCCAGCAGACCGGGACAGGCCCAACCCATCTATGGCTACACCTTC	CASRPGQAQPIYGYTF
TRBD1	-	TRBV5-1	TRBJ2-5	TGCGCCAGCAGCTGGCCCACCGGGACAGGGTTGCAGACCCAGTACTTC	CASSWPTGTGLQTQYF
TRBD2	-	TRBV27	TRBJ2-2	TGTGCCAGCCGTACCTGGTCTAGCGGGAGGAGCGGGGAGCTGTTTTTT	CASRTWSSGRSGELFF
-	once	TRBV28	TRBJ2-7	TGTGCCAGCAGTTTGCCCCGTGAAACAGGGCACGAGCAGTACTTC	CASSLPRETGHEQYF
-	-	TRBV3-1/TRBV3-2	TRBJ1-1	TGTGCCAGCAGCCAAGCGGGATCCTTCGCTGAAGCTTTCTTT	CASSQAGSFAEAFF
-	-	TRBV6-1	TRBJ1-2	TGTGCCAGCAGTGAGATTGCTGCAGGGAACTATGGCTACACCTTC	CASSEIAAGNYGYTF
-	-	TRBV30	TRBJ2-1	TGTGCCCGATCAAAGATGCTCGGGGGAGCCAATGAGCAGTTCTTC	CARSKMLGGANEQFF
-	once	TRBV20-1	TRBJ2-7	TGCAGTGCTAGTTTGCGGGGAAGTTCCTACGAGCAGTACTTC	CSASLRGSSYEQYF
TRBD1	-	TRBV7-2	TRBJ2-5	TGTGCCAGCAGCCTACTAGGGACAGCCCAAGAGACCCAGTACTTC	CASSLLGTAQETQYF
-	-	TRBV7-9	TRBJ2-5	TGTGCCAGCAGCTTGGGCGGGATAGATGAGACCCAGTACTTC	CASSLGGIDETQYF
TRBD1	-	TRBV9	TRBJ1-2	TGTGCCAGCAGCGCCCGGACGGGACAGGGAGGCGGCTACACCTTC	CASSARTGQGGGYTF
TRBD1	-	TRBV4-2	TRBJ1-4	TGTGCCAGCAGCCACGACAGGGGCCAAAATGAAAAACTGTTTTTT	CASSHDRGQNEKLFF
-	-	TRBV5-3	TRBJ2-7	TGTGCCAGAAGCCCGAATGACAAATACTACGAGCAGTACTTC	CARSPNDKYYEQYF
-	-	TRBV24-1	TRBJ1-5	TGTGCCACCAGTGATTTGCTCGGCGGGAGGGTACGGCCCCAGCATTTT	CATSDLLGGRVRPQHF
-	few	TRBV30	TRBJ1-1	TGTGCCTGGAGCCTAAACACTGAAGCTTTCTTT	CAWSLNTEAFF
TRBD2	-	TRBV29-1	TRBJ2-3	TGCAGCGTATCAGAATATACTAGCGGAGATACGCAGTATTTT	CSVSEYTSGDTQYF
TRBD1	-	TRBV5-1	TRBJ1-1	TGCGCCAGCAGCGGATCCGGGACAGCTAACACTGAAGCTTTCTTT	CASSGSGTANTEAFF
TRBD2	-	TRBV6-4	TRBJ2-3	TGTGCCAGCAGCGAGACTAGCGGGACAGATACGCAGTATTTT	CASSETSGTDTQYF
TRBD1	-	TRBV18	TRBJ2-7	TGTGCCAGCTCACCTAGGACAGGGAGCTCCTACGAGCAGTACTTC	CASSPRTGSSYEQYF
-	-	TRBV28	TRBJ2-7	TGTGCCAGCAGTTTACAGGTGTGGACAAAAATCCGCTACGAGCAGTACTTC	CASSLQVWTKIRYEQYF
TRBD1	once	TRBV19	TRBJ1-2	TGTGCCACTAATGGTCTGGGACAGGGATTCTATGGCTACACCTTC	CATNGLGQGFYGYTF
TRBD1	once	TRBV15	TRBJ1-1	TGTGCCACCAGCAGTGGACAGGGGCATATGAACACTGAAGCTTTCTTT	CATSSGQGHMNTEAFF
TRBD1	-	TRBV5-8	TRBJ2-5	TGTGCCAGCAGCCCGGGACAGGGGGCCAATATGGGAGAGACCCAGTACTTC	CASSPGQGANMGETQYF
-	-	TRBV19	TRBJ1-5	TGTGCCAGTTGGGGAGGGGGTAGCAATCAGCCCCAGCATTTT	CASWGGGSNQPQHF